This TCR beta chain emerged from a study of T cell responses to AZD1222 COVID-19 vaccine. Study results and caveats: Vaccine-associated CD4 TCRs ranged over spike, dominating at 160-218 and 743-854. When two AZD1222 doses had been given, Spike-specific TCR breadth and depth rose.

Profiled with immunoSEQ multiplex PCR; TCRdb holds only in-frame clones, not every one. Of around 160,000 clones in the sample, about 91% were seen once. In the case of this clone: As yet, its antigen is unknown.

The sequencing here drew on peripheral blood, taken 28 days after the second AZD1222 dose. The sequence was obtained from an adult who received the AZD1222 COVID-19 vaccine.

The CDR3 DNA reads as TGTGCCAGCAGCGAATGGACAGGGGGCCTCGAAAAACTGTTTTTT. Translating it yields CASSEWTGGLEKLFF. V is TRBV27 and J is TRBJ1-4; 11 positions agree with TRBD1. Unmatched junction bases numbered 8, after V lost 6 bases and J lost 8 bases. Per the germline V gene, CDR1 is MNHEY and CDR2 is SMNVEV (reference sequence). The length of the CDR3 is 15 residues.